The table lists the clone carrying this T cell receptor beta chain with a count of one. At one end the junction does not follow the germline gene, possibly because of a read error. Sequencing used immunoSEQ multiplex PCR; TCRdb keeps in-frame clones, though not all of them. The sample shows a few hundred thousand clones, around 86% of them seen only once. The entry originates in a study of blood T cell repertoires in COVID-19. Germline-derived CDR1 and CDR2 are MNHEY and SMNVEV (reference sequence). The CDR3 consists of 17 residues. The rearrangement uses TRBV27 and TRBJ1-5, with D perhaps matching TRBD1 (6 bases). The sequence came from a woman in her 40s with acute COVID-19. Source material: PBMCs or T cells enriched from blood (not recorded which). The CDR3 here is CASSPQSTGQFNQAQHF. The DNA of the CDR3 is TGTGCCAGCAGTCCACAATCTACCGGACAGTTCAATCAGGCCCAGCATTTT.